This T cell receptor beta chain was identified in a study of blood T cell repertoires in COVID-19. Study details: The analysed material was cDNA or gDNA that came from T cells, B-cell-depleted T cells, or PBMCs.

The CDR3 is 17 residues long. The V gene lost 5 bases and the J gene lost 4 bases, with 21 bases spanning the gap. Germline CDR1 and CDR2: PRHDT and FYEKMQ (reference sequence). Authors' processing steps: Nucleated cell counts were estimated from reference gene primer amplification. Some clones are missing from TCRdb's copy, which holds only in-frame ones; the method was immunoSEQ multiplex PCR. V and J calls and clone size come straight from that table; D and trimming were deduced from the DNA. The sample holds fewer than 200,000 clones, roughly 93% seen once. The V call is TRBV13, the J call TRBJ1-3; TRBD1 might be the D (5 bases). Sequenced input: peripheral blood. The source of this sequence is a man younger than 30 with COVID-19, enrolled during active disease. As DNA, the CDR3 is TGTGCCAGCAGCACAACCGGGACCGGGGGGAGAGGAAACACCATATATTTT. This translates into CASSTTGTGGRGNTIYF.